This is a list of T cell receptor beta chains from one sample in a study of shared clonotypes between healthy human individuals. Here immunoSEQ multiplex PCR was the method, and the copy in TCRdb shows in-frame clones only, minus some. The sample lists about 2 million clones, just under 95% occurring once. The sequencing sample was made of naive CD8+ T cells sorted from blood. The receptor source for this set is a man younger than 30 in good health. CDR3s include the opening cysteine and the closing phenylalanine or tryptophan.

CASSMGLNTEAFF | TRBV27
CASSQTIQGSDETQYF | TRBV4-1
CASSSQAMNTEAFF | TRBV5-4
CASSFPSDDEQFF | TRBV11-2
CASSQGDRNYGYTF | TRBV10-2
CSLRTSGYNEQFF | TRBV29-1
CASNAYRGQTNEKLFF | TRBV28
CSVEVPRSRSYEQYF | TRBV29-1
CASSSGRSYGYTF | TRBV13
CASSLYSKETQYF | TRBV28
CASRAGGTGELFF | TRBV6-4
CASSRDSNTEAFF | TRBV2
CASSEVGDQETQYF | TRBV6-1
CASSYTGEAYEQYF | TRBV6-5
CASSPGQGNGYTF | TRBV5-6
CASSYPGGANTGELFF | TRBV5-1
CASSFGGIEQYF | TRBV7-9
CASSQGWGRVGYEQYF | TRBV14
CASSEGPRGSSYEQYF | TRBV6-1
CASSFIGGGGELFF | TRBV7-7
CASSKFLAGETDTQYF | TRBV5-6
CASSLIKNTGELFF | TRBV7-6
CASREGGIDEQYF | TRBV6-5
CASSQAPGLAAEQYF | TRBV4-1
CASTVSRDWTKNNEQFF | TRBV5-4
CASSFDGIGYGYTF | TRBV6-5
CASSLAGPQETQYF | TRBV6-6
CASSLWGNSYEQYF | TRBV7-2
CASSDHSGGAYEQYF | TRBV2